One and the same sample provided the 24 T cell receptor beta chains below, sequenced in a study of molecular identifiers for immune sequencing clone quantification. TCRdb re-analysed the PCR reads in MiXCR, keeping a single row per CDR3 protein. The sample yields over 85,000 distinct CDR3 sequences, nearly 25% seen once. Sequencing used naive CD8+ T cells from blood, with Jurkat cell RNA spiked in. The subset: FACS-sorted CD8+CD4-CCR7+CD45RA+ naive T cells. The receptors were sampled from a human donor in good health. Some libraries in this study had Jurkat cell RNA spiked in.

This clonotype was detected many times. The chain's CDR3 is CASRELTANTEAFF. In DNA form, the CDR3 reads TGTGCCAGCAGGGAGTTGACAGCGAACACTGAAGCTTTCTTT. This chain joins TRBV28 and TRBJ1-1, with D tentatively TRBD1 (5 bases). Trimming cost V 6 bases and J 1 base, with 12 bases left between them. CDR1 is MDHEN, CDR2 SYDVKM, per germline. This CDR3 has 14 amino acids.

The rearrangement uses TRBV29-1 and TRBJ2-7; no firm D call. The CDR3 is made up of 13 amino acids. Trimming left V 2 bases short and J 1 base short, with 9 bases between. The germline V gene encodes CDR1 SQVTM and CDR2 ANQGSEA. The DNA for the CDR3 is TGCAGCGTTGAATCGGCAGCTTCCTACGAGCAGTACTTC. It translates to CSVESAASYEQYF.

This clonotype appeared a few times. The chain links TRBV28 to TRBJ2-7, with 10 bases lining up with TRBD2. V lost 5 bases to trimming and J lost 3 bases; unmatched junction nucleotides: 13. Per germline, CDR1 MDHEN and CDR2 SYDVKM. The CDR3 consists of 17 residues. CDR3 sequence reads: CASSPKRTSGLGYEQYF. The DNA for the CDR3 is TGTGCCAGCAGTCCCAAACGGACTAGCGGATTAGGCTACGAGCAGTACTTC.

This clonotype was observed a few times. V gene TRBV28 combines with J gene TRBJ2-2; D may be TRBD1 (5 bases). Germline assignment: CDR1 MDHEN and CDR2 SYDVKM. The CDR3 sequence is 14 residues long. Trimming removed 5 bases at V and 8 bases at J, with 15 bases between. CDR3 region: CASSPWAGSGELFF. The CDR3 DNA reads TGTGCCAGCAGTCCCTGGGCAGGGTCAGGGGAGCTGTTTTTT.

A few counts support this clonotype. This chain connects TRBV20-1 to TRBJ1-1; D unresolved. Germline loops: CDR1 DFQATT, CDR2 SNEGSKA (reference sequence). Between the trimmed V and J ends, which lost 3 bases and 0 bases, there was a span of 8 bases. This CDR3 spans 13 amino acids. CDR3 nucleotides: TGCAGTGCTAGGCGGGAGATGAACACTGAAGCTTTCTTT. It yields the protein CSARREMNTEAFF.

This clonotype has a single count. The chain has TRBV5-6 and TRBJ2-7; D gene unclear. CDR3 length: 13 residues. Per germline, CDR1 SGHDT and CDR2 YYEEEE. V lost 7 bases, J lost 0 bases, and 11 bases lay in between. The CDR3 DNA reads TGTGCCAGCGGCGGAAACCCCTCCTACGAGCAGTACTTC. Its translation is CASGGNPSYEQYF.

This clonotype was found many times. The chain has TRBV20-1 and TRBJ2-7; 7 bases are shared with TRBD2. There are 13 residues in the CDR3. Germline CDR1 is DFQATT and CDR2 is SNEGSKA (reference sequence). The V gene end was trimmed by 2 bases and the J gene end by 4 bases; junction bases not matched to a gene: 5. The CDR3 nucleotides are TGCAGTGCTAGACCGACTAGCTGGTACGAGCAGTACTTC. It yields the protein CSARPTSWYEQYF.

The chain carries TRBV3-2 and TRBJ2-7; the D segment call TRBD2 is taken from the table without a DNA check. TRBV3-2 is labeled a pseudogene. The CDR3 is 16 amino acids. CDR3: CASIVPLAGGAYEQYF. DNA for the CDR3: TGTGCCAGCATTGTTCCTCTAGCGGGAGGTGCCTACGAGCAGTACTTC.

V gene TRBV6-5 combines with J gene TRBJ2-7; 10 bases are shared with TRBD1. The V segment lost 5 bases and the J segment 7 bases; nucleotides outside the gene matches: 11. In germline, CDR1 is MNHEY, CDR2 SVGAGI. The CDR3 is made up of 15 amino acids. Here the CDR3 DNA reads TGTGCCAGCAGTCAAGCTGGACAGGGGGTAGATGAGCAGTACTTC. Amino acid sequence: CASSQAGQGVDEQYF.

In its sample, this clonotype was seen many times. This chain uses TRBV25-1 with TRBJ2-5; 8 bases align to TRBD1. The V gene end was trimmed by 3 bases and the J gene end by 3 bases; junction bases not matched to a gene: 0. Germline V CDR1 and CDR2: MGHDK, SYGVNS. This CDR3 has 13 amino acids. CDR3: CASSETGEETQYF. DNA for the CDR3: TGTGCCAGCAGTGAGACAGGGGAAGAGACCCAGTACTTC.

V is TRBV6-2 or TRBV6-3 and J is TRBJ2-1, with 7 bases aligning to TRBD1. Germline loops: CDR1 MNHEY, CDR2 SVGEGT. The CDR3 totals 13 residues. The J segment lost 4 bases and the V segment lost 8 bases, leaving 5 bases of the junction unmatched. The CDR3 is CASADRVYNEQFF. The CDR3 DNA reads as TGTGCCAGCGCCGACAGGGTATACAATGAGCAGTTCTTC.

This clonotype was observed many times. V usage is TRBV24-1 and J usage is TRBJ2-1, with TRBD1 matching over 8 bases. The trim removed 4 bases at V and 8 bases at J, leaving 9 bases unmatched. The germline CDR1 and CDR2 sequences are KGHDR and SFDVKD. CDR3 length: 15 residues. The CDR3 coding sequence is TGTGCCACCAGTGAGCTAACAGGGGGAATGGATGAGCAGTTCTTC. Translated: CATSELTGGMDEQFF.

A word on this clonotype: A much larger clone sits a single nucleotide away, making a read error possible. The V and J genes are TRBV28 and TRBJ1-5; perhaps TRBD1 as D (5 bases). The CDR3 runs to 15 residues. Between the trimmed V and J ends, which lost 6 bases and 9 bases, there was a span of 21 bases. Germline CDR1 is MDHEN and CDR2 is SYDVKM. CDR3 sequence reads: CASRMRGAVHPPQHF. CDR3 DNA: TGTGCCAGCAGGATGCGAGGGGCGGTGCATCCGCCCCAGCATTTT.

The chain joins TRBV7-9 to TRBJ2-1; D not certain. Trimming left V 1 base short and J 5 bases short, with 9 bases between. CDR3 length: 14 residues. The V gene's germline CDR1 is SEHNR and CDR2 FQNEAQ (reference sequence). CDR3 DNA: TGTGCCAGCAGCTTAGTCTTATCGCACAATGAGCAGTTCTTC. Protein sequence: CASSLVLSHNEQFF.

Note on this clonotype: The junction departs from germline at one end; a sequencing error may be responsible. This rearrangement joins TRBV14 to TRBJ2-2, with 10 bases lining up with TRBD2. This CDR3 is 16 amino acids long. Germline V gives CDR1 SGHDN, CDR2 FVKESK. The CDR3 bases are TGTGCCAGCAGCCAAGAACCTAGCGGGAGTACCGGGGAGCTGTTATTT. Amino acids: CASSQEPSGSTGELLF.

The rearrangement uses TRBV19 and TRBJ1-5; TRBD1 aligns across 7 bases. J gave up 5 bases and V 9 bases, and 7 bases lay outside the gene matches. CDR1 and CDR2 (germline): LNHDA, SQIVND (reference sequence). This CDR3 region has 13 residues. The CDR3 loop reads CASKRRGDQPQHF. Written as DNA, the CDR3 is TGTGCCAGCAAGCGCAGGGGGGATCAGCCCCAGCATTTT.

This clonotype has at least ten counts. The DNA of the CDR3 is TGCGCCAGCAGCCCTCCCGGTTCCACTGAAGCTTTCTTT. This codes for CASSPPGSTEAFF. V usage is TRBV4-3 and J usage is TRBJ1-1; D unclear. The CDR3 has 13 residues. CDR1 is LGHNA, CDR2 YSLEER, per germline. V was pared by 4 bases and J by 4 bases, with 10 bases between.

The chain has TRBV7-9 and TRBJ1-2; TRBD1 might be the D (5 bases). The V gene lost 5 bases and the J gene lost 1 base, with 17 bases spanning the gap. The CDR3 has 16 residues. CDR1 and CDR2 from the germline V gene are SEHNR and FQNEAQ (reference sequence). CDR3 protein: CASSPPGRDLNYGYTF. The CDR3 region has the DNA TGTGCCAGCAGCCCTCCCGGCCGGGACCTTAACTATGGCTACACCTTC.

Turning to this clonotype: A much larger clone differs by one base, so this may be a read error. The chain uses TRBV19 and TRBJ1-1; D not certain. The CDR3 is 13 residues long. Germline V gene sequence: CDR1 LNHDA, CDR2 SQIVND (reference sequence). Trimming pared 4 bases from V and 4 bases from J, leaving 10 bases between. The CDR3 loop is CASSTVHPTEAFF. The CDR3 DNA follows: TGTGCCAGTAGTACGGTACATCCCACTGAAGCTTTCTTT.

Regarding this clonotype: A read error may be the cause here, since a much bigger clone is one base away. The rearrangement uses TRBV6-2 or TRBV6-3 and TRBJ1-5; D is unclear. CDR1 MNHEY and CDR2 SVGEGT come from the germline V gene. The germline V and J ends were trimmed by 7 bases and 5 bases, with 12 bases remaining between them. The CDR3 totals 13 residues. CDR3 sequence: CASTPGSYQPQHF. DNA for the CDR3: TGTGCCAGCACCCCCGGGAGTTATCAGCCCCAGCATTTT.

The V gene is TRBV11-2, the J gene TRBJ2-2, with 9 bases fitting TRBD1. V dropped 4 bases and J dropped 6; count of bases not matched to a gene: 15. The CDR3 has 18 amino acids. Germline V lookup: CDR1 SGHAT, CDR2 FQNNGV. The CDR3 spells CASSSPGTGSVGAGELFF. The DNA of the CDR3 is TGTGCCAGCAGCTCTCCCGGGACAGGGTCCGTTGGGGCCGGGGAGCTGTTTTTT.

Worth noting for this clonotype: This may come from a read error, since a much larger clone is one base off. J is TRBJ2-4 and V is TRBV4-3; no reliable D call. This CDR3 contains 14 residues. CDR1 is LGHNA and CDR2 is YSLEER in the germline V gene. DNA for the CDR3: TGCGCCAGCAGCCAAGACAGGACCGCTGACATTCTGTACTTC. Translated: CASSQDRTADILYF.

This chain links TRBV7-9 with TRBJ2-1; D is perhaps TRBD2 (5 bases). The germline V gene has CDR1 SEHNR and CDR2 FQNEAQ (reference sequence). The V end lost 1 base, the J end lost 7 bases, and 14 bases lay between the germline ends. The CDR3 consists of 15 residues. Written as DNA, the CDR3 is TGTGCCAGCAGCTTAGGGGCTAGCCTGGAGAATGAGCAGTTCTTC. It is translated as CASSLGASLENEQFF.

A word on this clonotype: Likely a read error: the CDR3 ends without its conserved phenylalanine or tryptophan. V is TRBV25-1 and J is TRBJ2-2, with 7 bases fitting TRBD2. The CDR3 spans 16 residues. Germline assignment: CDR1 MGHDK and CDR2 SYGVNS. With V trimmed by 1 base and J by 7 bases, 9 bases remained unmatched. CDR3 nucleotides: TGTGCCAGCAGTGAATCCGGCGGGAGAATGGACGGGGAGCTGTTTTCT. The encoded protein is CASSESGGRMDGELFS.